The rows below give T cell receptor beta chains drawn from one sample of a study of spatial heterogeneity in lung cancer. TCRdb redid the calling of the 5' RACE reads with MiXCR, one entry per CDR3 protein. The sample has approximately 90,000 distinct CDR3 sequences, around 10% seen once; the top ten hold less than 9%. Sequences were derived from PBMCs, sampled at surgery. These receptors were taken from a male donor with early-stage non-small cell lung cancer. CDR3s include the opening cysteine and the closing phenylalanine or tryptophan. A D gene is named only where the DNA matches it firmly. Not every row has a clone size; where given, it reads once, few, many or a size class.

CASSLDRADTGELFF | TGCGCCAGCAGCTTGGACAGGGCGGACACCGGGGAGCTGTTTTTT | many | TRBJ2-2 | - | TRBV5-1
CATSRDPIRDTQYF | TGTGCCACCAGCAGAGACCCTATCAGGGATACGCAGTATTTT | many | TRBJ2-3 | - | TRBV15
CASREGQVDTGELFF | TGTGCCAGCAGAGAAGGACAGGTTGACACCGGGGAGCTGTTTTTT | many | TRBJ2-2 | TRBD1 | TRBV25-1
CASSEDTYGYTF | TGTGCCAGCAGTGAAGACACCTATGGCTACACCTTC | - | TRBJ1-2 | - | TRBV2
CSVRTSSYGYTF | TGCAGCGTCCGCACTTCCAGCTATGGCTACACCTTC | few | TRBJ1-2 | - | TRBV29-1
CSVAGRGNYGYTF | TGCAGCGTTGCCGGCAGGGGAAACTATGGCTACACCTTC | - | TRBJ1-2 | - | TRBV29-1
CASSLASGRPAGELFF | TGCGCCAGCAGCTTGGCCAGCGGGAGGCCGGCCGGGGAGCTGTTTTTT | few | TRBJ2-2 | TRBD2 | TRBV5-1
CASSTYRGRSVNGYTF | TGTGCCAGTAGTACGTACAGGGGGCGCAGCGTGAATGGCTACACCTTC | many | TRBJ1-2 | TRBD1 | TRBV19
CASSLAFRDTEAFF | TGTGCCAGCAGCTTAGCTTTCAGGGACACTGAAGCTTTCTTT | few | TRBJ1-1 | - | TRBV7-2
CASSQDVSYNEQFF | TGTGCCAGCAGCCAAGATGTGAGCTACAATGAGCAGTTCTTC | few | TRBJ2-1 | - | TRBV4-2
CASTSGQSYNEQFF | TGTGCCAGCACCTCCGGACAGAGCTACAATGAGCAGTTCTTC | many | TRBJ2-1 | - | TRBV28
CSVMDSYTDTQYF | TGCAGCGTTATGGACAGCTACACAGATACGCAGTATTTT | many | TRBJ2-3 | - | TRBV29-1
CASSPDRGRNTIYF | TGTGCCAGTAGCCCGGACAGGGGGAGAAACACCATATATTTT | - | TRBJ1-3 | TRBD1 | TRBV19
CASSRGRTDTQYF | TGTGCCAGCAGCCGGGGACGCACAGATACGCAGTATTTT | few | TRBJ2-3 | - | TRBV5-6
CASSDWDSDAETQYF | TGTGCCAGCAGTGACTGGGACAGCGACGCAGAGACCCAGTACTTC | - | TRBJ2-5 | TRBD1 | TRBV27
CAISGGLSNEQFF | TGTGCCATCAGCGGGGGGTTAAGCAATGAGCAGTTCTTC | few | TRBJ2-1 | TRBD2 | TRBV10-3
CSAPTPASGANVLTF | TGCAGTGCCCCGACTCCAGCCTCTGGGGCCAACGTCCTGACTTTC | many | TRBJ2-6 | - | TRBV20-1
CAWSPGTGTYEQYF | TGTGCCTGGAGTCCCGGGACGGGTACCTACGAGCAGTACTTC | - | TRBJ2-7 | - | TRBV30
CASSGARDSLYEQYF | TGTGCCAGCAGCGGAGCTAGGGACAGTCTCTACGAGCAGTACTTC | - | TRBJ2-7 | TRBD1 | TRBV7-9
CASSLVASGNEQFF | TGCGCCAGCAGCTTGGTGGCCTCAGGCAATGAGCAGTTCTTC | - | TRBJ2-1 | - | TRBV5-1
CATSDAGQTSNQPQHF | TGTGCCACCAGTGATGCCGGACAGACTAGCAATCAGCCCCAGCATTTT | many | TRBJ1-5 | - | TRBV24-1
CASSLFYPSSYEQYF | TGCGCCAGCAGCTTGTTCTACCCCAGCTCCTACGAGCAGTACTTC | many | TRBJ2-7 | - | TRBV5-1
CASSLTGGSFGYTF | TGTGCCAGCAGCTTAACAGGGGGCTCGTTTGGCTACACCTTC | - | TRBJ1-2 | TRBD1 | TRBV7-2
CASSLYRPGELFF | TGTGCCAGCAGCTTGTATCGTCCCGGGGAGCTGTTTTTT | few | TRBJ2-2 | - | TRBV5-6
CSVEEGTETQYF | TGCAGCGTTGAAGAAGGGACGGAGACCCAGTACTTC | few | TRBJ2-5 | - | TRBV29-1
CASRRTGSDTQYF | TGTGCCAGCAGAAGGACAGGGTCAGATACGCAGTATTTT | - | TRBJ2-3 | TRBD1 | TRBV27
CASSLVLAVSTDTQYF | TGTGCCAGCAGCTTAGTACTAGCGGTTAGCACAGATACGCAGTATTTT | few | TRBJ2-3 | TRBD2 | TRBV7-2
CASSATGGRKTDTQYF | TGTGCCAGCAGCGCGACAGGGGGCCGTAAAACAGATACGCAGTATTTT | - | TRBJ2-3 | TRBD1 | TRBV7-9
CASSETGQGAGSPLHF | TGTGCCAGCAGTGAAACCGGACAGGGGGCGGGATCACCCCTCCACTTT | - | TRBJ1-6 | TRBD1 | TRBV2
CASSPSGVEYEQYF | TGTGCCAGCAGCCCTAGCGGGGTAGAGTACGAGCAGTACTTC | many | TRBJ2-7 | TRBD2 | TRBV9
CSVDEGFTDTQYF | TGCAGCGTTGACGAGGGATTCACAGATACGCAGTATTTT | many | TRBJ2-3 | - | TRBV29-1
CASSQGRQPLNTEAFF | TGCGCCAGCAGCCAAGGAAGACAGCCTTTGAACACTGAAGCTTTCTTT | - | TRBJ1-1 | - | TRBV4-3
CAISGLQGGGYTF | TGTGCCATCAGTGGGCTACAGGGTGGCGGCTACACCTTC | many | TRBJ1-2 | - | TRBV10-3
CASSLPGQGKYEQYF | TGTGCCAGCAGTTTACCCGGACAGGGAAAGTACGAGCAGTACTTC | many | TRBJ2-7 | TRBD1 | TRBV28
CSARGGKGDQPQHF | TGCAGTGCTAGAGGGGGAAAAGGGGATCAGCCCCAGCATTTT | many | TRBJ1-5 | - | TRBV20-1
CSARDPGSLSYNSPLHF | TGCAGTGCTAGAGATCCCGGCTCCCTCTCCTATAATTCACCCCTCCACTTT | - | TRBJ1-6 | - | TRBV20-1
CASSELAGVETQYF | TGTGCCAGCAGTGAACTAGCGGGAGTTGAGACCCAGTACTTC | many | TRBJ2-5 | TRBD2 | TRBV2
CASSHNSGTSGNTQYF | TGCGCCAGCAGCCACAATTCCGGGACTAGCGGGAATACGCAGTATTTT | - | TRBJ2-3 | TRBD2 | TRBV4-1
CSVDPDGLGSYTF | TGCAGCGTTGACCCTGACGGGCTCGGGAGCTACACCTTC | few | TRBJ1-2 | - | TRBV29-1